One sample yielded the 22 T cell receptor beta chains listed below, sequenced in a study of blood T cells in healthy people across ages. Together with a sample-barcoded 5' primer, a J-beta primer mix was included in a second PCR lasting 7 to 11 cycles. MiXCR was run by TCRdb on the 5' RACE reads, yielding one entry per CDR3 protein. The sample carries around 1.5 million distinct CDR3 sequences, roughly 60% recorded once. The sequencing input was blood. These receptors originate from a man aged 18 to 35 in good health.

The rearrangement joins TRBV20-1 to TRBJ2-1; 9 bases line up with TRBD2. After removal of 1 base from V and 9 bases from J, the junction contained 7 bases not matched to a gene. The germline V gene encodes CDR1 DFQATT and CDR2 SNEGSKA (reference sequence). The CDR3 loop spans 14 amino acids. The CDR3 region has the DNA TGCAGTGCTAGAGCGGCTAGCGGGGCCCCTGAGCAGTTCTTC. This encodes CSARAASGAPEQFF.

In this sample, this clonotype turned up a few times. A read error may produce the germline difference seen at one junction end. The rearrangement joins TRBV5-4 to TRBJ1-4, with 9 bases matching TRBD1. CDR3 length: 15 amino acids. Germline CDR1 and CDR2: SGHNT and YYREEE (reference sequence). The CDR3 is CASRSSGQGNGKLFF. CDR3 in DNA: TGTGCCAGCAGAAGTTCGGGACAGGGCAATGGAAAACTGTTTTTT.

The chain has TRBV7-9 and TRBJ2-1; perhaps TRBD2 as D (6 bases). Between the trimmed V and J ends, which lost 3 bases and 7 bases, there was a span of 13 bases. CDR1 is SEHNR and CDR2 is FQNEAQ in the germline V gene (reference sequence). This CDR3 region has 14 residues. This chain's CDR3 is CASSLTRSGNEQFF. DNA for the CDR3: TGTGCCAGCAGCTTGACAAGGAGCGGGAATGAGCAGTTCTTC.

This sequence joins TRBV28 and TRBJ2-1; 9 bases line up with TRBD2. After removal of 6 bases from V and 10 bases from J, the junction contained 16 bases not matched to a gene. CDR3 size: 16 residues. Germline assignment: CDR1 MDHEN and CDR2 SYDVKM. In DNA form, the CDR3 reads TGTGCCAGCAGGACGTGGTTCAGCGGGGGGTTTGGGGAGCAGTTCTTC. This gives the protein CASRTWFSGGFGEQFF.

J is TRBJ1-1 and V is TRBV7-2; D not certain. The germline CDR1 and CDR2 sequences are SGHTA and FQGNSA. The germline V and J ends were trimmed by 3 bases and 4 bases, with 9 bases remaining between them. This CDR3 is 13 amino acids long. CDR3 sequence: CASSLYSVTEAFF. CDR3 nucleotide sequence: TGTGCCAGCAGCTTGTACAGTGTCACTGAAGCTTTCTTT.

The chain links TRBV28 to TRBJ2-3, with no clear D. This CDR3 is 15 amino acids long. Trimming removed 7 bases from V and 4 bases from J, with 18 bases in between. The germline CDR1 and CDR2 sequences are MDHEN and SYDVKM. The DNA for the CDR3 is TGTGCCAGCACCAAGACACTCCTAAGGGCAGATACGCAGTATTTT. Amino acid sequence: CASTKTLLRADTQYF.

This chain joins TRBV15 and TRBJ1-4; D ambiguous. V was cut by 4 bases and J by 5 bases, with 17 bases left in between. The CDR3 is 16 residues long. Per the germline V gene, CDR1 is LNHNV and CDR2 is YYDKDF (reference sequence). The CDR3 DNA sequence: TGTGCCACCAGCATCGTCAATCTGATTTTAAATGAAAAACTGTTTTTT. Its translation: CATSIVNLILNEKLFF.

The CDR3 DNA reads TGCGCCAGCAGCCCTCGGGACGTCTCCTACGAGCAGTACTTC. Residues: CASSPRDVSYEQYF. The chain employs TRBV4-1 and TRBJ2-7, with D perhaps assigned TRBD1 or TRBD2 (5 bases each). This CDR3 contains 14 residues. The germline gives CDR1 MGHRA, CDR2 YSYEKL. The V end was cut by 4 bases, the J end by 0 bases, with 10 bases between.

A few counts support this clonotype. The rearrangement links TRBV20-1 to TRBJ2-1, with 8 bases fitting TRBD2. The CDR3 is 15 residues long. From germline, CDR1 is DFQATT and CDR2 SNEGSKA (reference sequence). V gave up 4 bases and J gave up 5 bases; unmatched junction bases: 10. In nucleotides, the CDR3 is TGCAGTGCTACTCAGATAGCGGGGAGGCACAATGAGCAGTTCTTC. Translating gives CSATQIAGRHNEQFF.

Only a few counts were recorded for this clonotype. The V call is TRBV27, the J call TRBJ2-7; TRBD2 agrees at 13 bases. With V trimmed by 5 bases and J by 4 bases, 5 bases remained unmatched. The CDR3 has 15 amino acids. CDR1 and CDR2 (germline): MNHEY, SMNVEV (reference sequence). CDR3 loop: CASSPGTSGMYEQYF. The CDR3 DNA follows: TGTGCCAGCAGTCCTGGGACTAGCGGGATGTACGAGCAGTACTTC.

The rearrangement uses TRBV9 and TRBJ2-1, with 12 bases lining up with TRBD2. The V segment lost 1 base and the J segment 8 bases; nucleotides outside the gene matches: 1. The CDR3 is 14 amino acids. Germline CDR1 SGDLS, CDR2 YYNGEE. The CDR3 DNA sequence: TGTGCCAGCAGCGTACGGACTAGCGGGGATGAGCAGTTCTTC. Residues: CASSVRTSGDEQFF.

This chain joins TRBV20-1 and TRBJ1-5; 9 bases line up with TRBD1. CDR3 length: 15 amino acids. Germline values: CDR1 DFQATT, CDR2 SNEGSKA (reference sequence). Losses at the gene ends were 0 bases for V and 6 bases for J; bases not matched to a gene: 6. DNA of the CDR3: TGCAGTGCTAGAGATCAGGGGACAGGGAGTCAGCCCCAGCATTTT. This sequence encodes CSARDQGTGSQPQHF.

The chain carries TRBV20-1 and TRBJ1-1; D not certain. The germline V and J ends were trimmed by 6 bases and 6 bases, with 11 bases remaining between them. Germline CDR1 is DFQATT and CDR2 is SNEGSKA (reference sequence). The CDR3 runs 11 residues. CDR3 protein: CSAFRLSEAFF. CDR3 nucleotide sequence: TGCAGTGCGTTCCGACTCTCTGAAGCTTTCTTT.

The chain is built from TRBV27 and TRBJ1-6; a weak D match, TRBD1 (6 bases). Germline CDR1 is MNHEY and CDR2 is SMNVEV (reference sequence). This CDR3 region has 12 residues. V lost 7 bases and J 12 bases, leaving 13 bases between the germline ends. The CDR3, as DNA: TGTGCCAGCAAGCAGGGGAAGGGACCCCTCCACTTT. As protein: CASKQGKGPLHF.

The V and J genes are TRBV6-5 and TRBJ2-7, with D possibly being TRBD2 (6 bases). Matching the DNA end better, TRBJ2-5 makes the J call doubtful. Germline V CDR1 and CDR2: MNHEY, SVGAGI. This CDR3 is 15 amino acids long. CDR3 region: CASSIMTGAGETQYF. The CDR3 region has the DNA TGTGCCAGCAGCATAATGACCGGGGCGGGGGAGACCCAGTACTTC.

The V and J genes are TRBV9 and TRBJ2-4, with TRBD2 identical over 13 bases. The tail of the sequence fits TRBJ2-7 better, so the J call may be wrong. Per the germline V gene, CDR1 is SGDLS and CDR2 is YYNGEE. The CDR3 contains 15 residues. CDR3 loop: CASSEGTSGNYEQYF. As DNA, the CDR3 is TGTGCCAGCAGCGAGGGGACTAGCGGGAACTACGAGCAGTACTTC.

The CDR3 here is CASSLVDRPREAFF. The CDR3 nucleotides read TGTGCCAGCAGCTTAGTGGACAGGCCCCGTGAAGCTTTCTTT. The V gene is TRBV13, the J gene TRBJ1-1; 7 bases map to TRBD1. This CDR3 comprises 14 residues. After removal of 1 base from V and 7 bases from J, the junction contained 6 bases not matched to a gene. CDR1 is PRHDT and CDR2 is FYEKMQ in the germline V gene (reference sequence).

The chain joins TRBV5-1 to TRBJ1-1; 8 bases line up with TRBD1. V lost 9 bases, J lost 2 bases, and 6 bases stayed unmatched. The length of the CDR3 is 13 residues. Germline assignment: CDR1 SGHRS and CDR2 YFSETQ. The CDR3 loop is CATSTGDNTEAFF. The CDR3 nucleotides read TGCGCCACCTCGACAGGGGATAACACTGAAGCTTTCTTT. The variable domain in full, with the rest retrieved from reference TRBV5-1 and TRBJ1-1, is KAGVTQTPRYLIKTRGQQVTLSCSPISGHRSVSWYQQTPGQGLQFLFEYFSETQRNKGNFPGRFSGRQFSNSRSEMNVSTLELGDSALYLCATSTGDNTEAFFGQGTRLTVV.

Note on this clonotype: Germline and junction disagree at one end, which may indicate a read error. This chain links TRBV10-3 with TRBJ2-7; 8 positions match TRBD2. The CDR3 runs 18 residues. Germline V gene sequence: CDR1 ENHRY, CDR2 SYGVKD. CDR3 bases: TGTGCCATCAGTGAGTCGCCACTTGGCCGGGGGGGGTCCTGCGAGCAGTACTTC. Encoded protein: CAISESPLGRGGSCEQYF.

This chain connects TRBV11-2 to TRBJ1-4; a weak D match, TRBD1 (6 bases). This CDR3 comprises 14 residues. V was trimmed by 1 base and J by 7 bases, leaving 10 bases between them. CDR1 SGHAT and CDR2 FQNNGV come from the germline V gene. CDR3 sequence reads: CASSLVRTAEKLFF. CDR3 coding DNA: TGTGCCAGCAGCTTAGTCAGGACAGCTGAAAAACTGTTTTTT.

A remark on this clonotype: A much bigger clone sits one base away, suggesting this may be a read error. This sequence joins TRBV28 and TRBJ2-7; unclear D gene. Trimming removed 3 bases from V and 5 bases from J, with 8 bases in between. Per the germline V gene, CDR1 is MDHEN and CDR2 is SYDVKM. CDR3 length: 12 residues. The CDR3 here is CASSFRTHEQYF. The CDR3 coding sequence is TGTGCCAGCAGTTTCCGGACCCACGAGCAGTACTTC. Full variable domain (rest looked up from reference TRBV28 and TRBJ2-7): DVKVTQSSRYLVKRTGEKVFLECVQDMDHENMFWYRQDPGLGLRLIYFSYDVKMKEKGDIPEGYSVSREKKERFSLILESASTNQTSMYLCASSFRTHEQYFGPGTRLTVT.

The genes are TRBV7-9 and TRBJ2-5; the D gene is possibly TRBD1 (6 bases). Germline V gene data show CDR1 as SEHNR and CDR2 as FQNEAQ (reference sequence). The CDR3 consists of 16 residues. Trimming took 1 base from V and 1 from J, leaving 13 bases between them. The CDR3 region is CASSLGGRQAQETQYF. CDR3 bases: TGTGCCAGCAGCTTAGGAGGGCGACAGGCCCAAGAGACCCAGTACTTC.